One T cell receptor (beta chain) is described in this entry. This entry is derived from a study of blood T cell repertoires in COVID-19. Overall study context: PBMCs, B-cell-depleted T cells, or T cells were the source of the cDNA or gDNA that made up the material.

CDR3 length equals 17 residues. J lost 0 bases, V lost 6 bases, and 13 bases had no gene match. CDR1 and CDR2 from the germline V gene are KGHSH and LQKENI. Per the original methods: Amplification of reference gene primers provided the estimated nucleated cell counts. TCRdb keeps only in-frame clones here, not all; method: immunoSEQ multiplex PCR. V, J and clone size are taken as reported in that table, and D and trimming were inferred from the DNA itself. Here the sample spans 70,000 or so clones, 79% being singletons. The sample comprised peripheral blood. This receptor was obtained from a man in his 60s with acute or convalescent COVID-19. The chain is built from TRBV18 and TRBJ2-7; 8 positions match TRBD2. The CDR3 sequence is CASSPASGGSASYEQYF. CDR3 DNA: TGTGCCAGCTCCCCCGCTTCGGGGGGGTCTGCCTCCTACGAGCAGTACTTC. Full variable domain (remainder filled in from reference TRBV18 and TRBJ2-7): NAGVMQNPRHLVRRRGQEARLRCSPMKGHSHVYWYRQLPEEGLKFMVYLQKENIIDESGMPKERFSAEFPKEGPSILRIQQVVRGDSAAYFCASSPASGGSASYEQYFGPGTRLTVT.